The following is a T cell receptor beta chain sequence with its context. The antigen it binds to is not known. No quality values exist for individual bases; no much larger clone is one base distant. Library generation was performed with the immunoSEQ multiplex PCR assay. Rearranged TCR beta chain sequences were amplified with the hsTCRB Kit following the manufacturer's protocol. TCRB libraries were sequenced on an Illumina MiSeq. Per the authors' processing: The kit vendor's proprietary platform handled demultiplexing, trimming and gene mapping. TCRdb obtained this table from immuneACCESS and retained in-frame rearrangements with V and J assigned. These tables miss some clones; where compared with another copy, unresolved V genes account for less than half of the shortfall, and the remainder is unexplained. V and J calls and clone size follow that table, whereas D and trimming were derived from the DNA. The sample table records 30,000 to 40,000 clones; around 80% of these occur just once. The ten largest clones take up around 6.8% of the sample.

Sample time point, as interpreted from the label and publication: week 35, safety follow-up. Every vaccine dose consisted of 300 ug of a 20-mer mutant IDH1 peptide in Montanide, administered subcutaneously together with topical imiquimod. Patients were given eight vaccinations, in weeks 1, 3, 5, 7, 11, 15, 19 and 23, which matched visits V03 through V10. The donors had newly diagnosed IDH1-mutant astrocytomas of WHO grade 3 or 4 that showed loss of nuclear ATRX. The samples were drawn from NOA16, a multicentre, single-arm, open-label phase I trial in Germany that tested a mutant IDH1 peptide vaccine in humans for the first time. The DNeasy Blood and Tissue Kit was used to extract genomic DNA from EDTA blood for TCRB sequencing. Looking up the germline V gene yields CDR1 SNHLY and CDR2 FYNNEI. Reading from cysteine to phenylalanine, the CDR3 counts 13 amino acids. Of all the DNA, just the CDR3 is kept, 39 bases in frame from base 1. Relative to germline, V is 4 bases shorter and J is 5 bases shorter, with 11 bases between their ends.

These data come from a study of a mutant IDH1 vaccine in newly diagnosed glioma (dated by TCRdb to about 2021). A note on the overall study: In the chemotherapy-containing groups, vaccination started alongside temozolomide cycles, whereas in patients who had radiotherapy alone it started 4-6 weeks after radiotherapy. Longitudinal TCRB deep sequencing was done for 25 to 30 treated patients, wherever samples were available for exploratory analyses. Prior to enrollment, standard therapy consisting of radiotherapy alone, temozolomide alone, or radiochemotherapy with temozolomide had been administered to patients, with the combination being received by most patients. Peripheral blood was collected at six visits: V03 (baseline), V05, V07, V10, V12 and V13. The week-35 safety follow-up took place at visit V12, and the week-47 end of study took place at visit V13. Of the approximately 34 treated patients, about 62% were male and roughly 40% were female, and a mean age of about 37 years was recorded. Here is what the overall study found, with its caveats: Selection of PBMC samples for TCRB deep sequencing was based on availability. Immune responses induced by the vaccine were seen in approximately 92% of patients across multiple MHC alleles. No apparent relationship was observed between pseudoprogression and alterations in the top peripheral T cell clonotypes detected by TCRB sequencing. The authors noted that analyses of patient blood samples could not be reproduced because of sample limitations.

This TCR was recovered from a young woman with glioma. Sequences were derived from PBMCs, sampled from a glioma patient whose treatment included an IDH1 peptide vaccine. The chain was built from TRBV2 and TRBJ1-1; no D gene call is confident. The CDR3 corresponds to CASSVGARTEAFF. The DNA sequence reads TGTGCCAGCAGTGTAGGCGCCCGAACTGAAGCTTTCTTT.